This TCR beta chain was sequenced for a study of radiation and T cells in renal cell carcinoma. Study-level background: Nephrectomy followed 15 Gy stereotactic body radiation by 4 weeks. Study outcomes and limitations: In blood, top tumor clones expanded by 2 weeks, shrinking by 4. Baseline intratumoral clonotype presence is unknown without pretreatment biopsies.

The protocol was immunoSEQ multiplex PCR, while the TCRdb copy is restricted to in-frame clones and leaves out a portion. The sample has some 150,000 clones; 83% are singletons. Losses at the gene ends were 2 bases for V and 4 bases for J; bases not matched to a gene: 6. The length of the CDR3 is 15 residues. The germline CDR1 and CDR2 sequences are SGDLS and YYNGEE. A note on this clone: Antigen: not known.

Stated time point: baseline pretreatment blood. Indicated treatment: 15 Gy SBRT to primary tumor, nephrectomy 4 weeks later. The chain employs TRBV9 and TRBJ2-7, with 10 bases identical to TRBD1. This sequence was found in a woman in her fifties or sixties with renal cell carcinoma. The source material was blood, sampled from a patient whose treatment included radiotherapy and nephrectomy. The CDR3 coding sequence is TGTGCCAGCAGCGTTGGGACAGGGGCAGGGTACGAGCAGTACTTC. This translates into CASSVGTGAGYEQYF.